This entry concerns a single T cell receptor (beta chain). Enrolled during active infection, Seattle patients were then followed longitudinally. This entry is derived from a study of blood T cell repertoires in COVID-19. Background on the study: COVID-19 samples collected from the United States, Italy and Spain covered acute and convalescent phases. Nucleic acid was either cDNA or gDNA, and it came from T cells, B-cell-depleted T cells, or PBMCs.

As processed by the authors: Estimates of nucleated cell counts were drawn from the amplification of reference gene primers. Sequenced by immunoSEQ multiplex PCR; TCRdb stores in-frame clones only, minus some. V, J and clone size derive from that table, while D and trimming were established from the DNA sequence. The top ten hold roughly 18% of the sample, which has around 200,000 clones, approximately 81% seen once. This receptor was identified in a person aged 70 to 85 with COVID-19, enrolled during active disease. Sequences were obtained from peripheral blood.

The CDR3: CASSLGQGAFNEQYF. Here the CDR3 DNA reads TGTGCCAGCAGCTTAGGACAGGGTGCTTTCAACGAGCAGTACTTC. The rearrangement joins TRBV11-2 to TRBJ2-7; TRBD1 aligns across 7 bases. J gave up 5 bases and V 1 base, and 8 bases lay outside the gene matches. This CDR3 region has 15 residues. CDR1 and CDR2 from the germline V gene are SGHAT and FQNNGV.